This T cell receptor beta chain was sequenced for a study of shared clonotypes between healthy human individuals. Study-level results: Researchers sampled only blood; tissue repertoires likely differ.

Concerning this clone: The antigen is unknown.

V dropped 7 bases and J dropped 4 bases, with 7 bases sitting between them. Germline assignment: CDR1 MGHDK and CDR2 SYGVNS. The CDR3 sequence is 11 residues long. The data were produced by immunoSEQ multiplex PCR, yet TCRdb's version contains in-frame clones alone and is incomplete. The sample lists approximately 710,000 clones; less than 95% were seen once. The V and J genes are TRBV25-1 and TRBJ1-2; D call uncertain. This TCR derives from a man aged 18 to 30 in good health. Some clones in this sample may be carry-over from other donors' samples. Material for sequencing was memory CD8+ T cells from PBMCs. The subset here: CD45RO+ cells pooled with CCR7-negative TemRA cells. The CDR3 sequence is CASNHGYGYTF. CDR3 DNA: TGTGCCAGCAATCATGGCTATGGCTACACCTTC.